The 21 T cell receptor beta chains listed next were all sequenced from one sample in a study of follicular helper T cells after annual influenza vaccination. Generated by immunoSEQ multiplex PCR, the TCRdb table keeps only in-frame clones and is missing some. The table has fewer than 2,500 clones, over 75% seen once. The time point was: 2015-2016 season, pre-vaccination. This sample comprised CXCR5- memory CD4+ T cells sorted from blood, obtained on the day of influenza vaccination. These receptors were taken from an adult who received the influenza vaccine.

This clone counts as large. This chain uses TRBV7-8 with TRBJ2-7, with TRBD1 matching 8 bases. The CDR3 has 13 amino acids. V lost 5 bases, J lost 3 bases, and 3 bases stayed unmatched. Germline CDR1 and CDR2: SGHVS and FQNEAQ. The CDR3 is CASSRGTGYEQYF. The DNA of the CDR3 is TGTGCCAGCAGCCGGGGGACAGGCTACGAGCAGTACTTC. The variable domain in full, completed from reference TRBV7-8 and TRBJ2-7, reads GAGVSQSPRYKVAKRGQDVALRCDPISGHVSLFWYQQALGQGPEFLTYFQNEAQLDKSGLPSDRFFAERPEGSVSTLKIQRTQQEDSAVYLCASSRGTGYEQYFGPGTRLTVT.

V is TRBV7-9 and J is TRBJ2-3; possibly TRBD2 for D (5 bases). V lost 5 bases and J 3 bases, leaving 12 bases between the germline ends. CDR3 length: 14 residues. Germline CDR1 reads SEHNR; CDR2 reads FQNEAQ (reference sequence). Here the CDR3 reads CASSGRGQTDTQYF. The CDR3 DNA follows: TGTGCCAGCAGCGGACGGGGTCAAACAGATACGCAGTATTTT.

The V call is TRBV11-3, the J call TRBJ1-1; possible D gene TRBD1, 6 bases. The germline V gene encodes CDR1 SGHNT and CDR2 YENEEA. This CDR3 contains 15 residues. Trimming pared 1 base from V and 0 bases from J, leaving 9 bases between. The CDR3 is CASSLAQGMNTEAFF. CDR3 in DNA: TGTGCCAGCAGCTTAGCACAGGGTATGAACACTGAAGCTTTCTTT.

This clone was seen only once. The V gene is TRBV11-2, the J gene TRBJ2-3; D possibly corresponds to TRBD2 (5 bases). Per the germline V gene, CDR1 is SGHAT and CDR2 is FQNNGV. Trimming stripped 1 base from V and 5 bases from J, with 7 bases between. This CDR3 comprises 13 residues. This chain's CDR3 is CASSLVGGDTQYF. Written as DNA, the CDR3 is TGTGCCAGCAGCTTAGTAGGAGGAGATACGCAGTATTTT. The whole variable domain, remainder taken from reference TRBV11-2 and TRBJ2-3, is EAGVAQSPRYKIIEKRQSVAFWCNPISGHATLYWYQQILGQGPKLLIQFQNNGVVDDSQLPKDRFSAERLKGVDSTLKIQPAKLEDSAVYLCASSLVGGDTQYFGPGTRLTVL.

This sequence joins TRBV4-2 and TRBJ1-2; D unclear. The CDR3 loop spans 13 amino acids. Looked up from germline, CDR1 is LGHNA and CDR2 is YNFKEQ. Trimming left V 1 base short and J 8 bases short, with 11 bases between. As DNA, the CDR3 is TGTGCCAGCAGCCAAGGGGCCGACGGGGGCTACACCTTC. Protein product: CASSQGADGGYTF.

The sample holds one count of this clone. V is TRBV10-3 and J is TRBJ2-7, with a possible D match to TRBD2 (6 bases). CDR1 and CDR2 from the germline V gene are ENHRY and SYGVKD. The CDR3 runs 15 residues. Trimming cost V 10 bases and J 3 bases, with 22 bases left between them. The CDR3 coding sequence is TGTGCCACCCGGGCCGTGGGGGGAAGGTTCTACGAGCAGTACTTC. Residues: CATRAVGGRFYEQYF.

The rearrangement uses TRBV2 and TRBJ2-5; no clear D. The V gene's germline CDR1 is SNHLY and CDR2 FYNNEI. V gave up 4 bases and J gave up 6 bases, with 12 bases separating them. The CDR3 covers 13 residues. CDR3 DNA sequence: TGTGCCAGCAGTGTAGAGGTTGGGCAGACCCAGTACTTC. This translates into CASSVEVGQTQYF.

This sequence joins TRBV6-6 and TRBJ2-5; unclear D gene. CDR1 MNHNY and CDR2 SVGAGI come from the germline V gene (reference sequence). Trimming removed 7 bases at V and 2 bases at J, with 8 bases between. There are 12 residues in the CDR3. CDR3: CASNSGQETQYF. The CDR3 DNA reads TGTGCCAGCAATTCGGGTCAAGAGACCCAGTACTTC.

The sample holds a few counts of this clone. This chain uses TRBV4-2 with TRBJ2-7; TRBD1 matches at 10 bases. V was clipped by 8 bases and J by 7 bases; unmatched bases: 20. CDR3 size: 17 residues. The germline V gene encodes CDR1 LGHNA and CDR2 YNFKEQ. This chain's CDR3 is CASGAGAAGTGDGEQYF. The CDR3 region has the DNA TGTGCCAGCGGCGCCGGAGCAGCCGGGACAGGGGACGGGGAGCAGTACTTC.

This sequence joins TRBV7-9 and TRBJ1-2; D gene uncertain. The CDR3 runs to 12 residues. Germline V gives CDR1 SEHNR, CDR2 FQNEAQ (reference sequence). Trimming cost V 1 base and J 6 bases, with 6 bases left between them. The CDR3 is CASSLETNGYTF. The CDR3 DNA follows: TGTGCCAGCAGCTTAGAAACTAATGGCTACACCTTC.

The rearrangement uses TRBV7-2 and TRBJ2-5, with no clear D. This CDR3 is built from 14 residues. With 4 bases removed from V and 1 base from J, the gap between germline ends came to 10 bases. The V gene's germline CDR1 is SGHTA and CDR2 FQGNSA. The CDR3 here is CASSSSWTQETQYF. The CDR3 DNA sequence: TGTGCCAGCAGCTCCTCCTGGACCCAAGAGACCCAGTACTTC.

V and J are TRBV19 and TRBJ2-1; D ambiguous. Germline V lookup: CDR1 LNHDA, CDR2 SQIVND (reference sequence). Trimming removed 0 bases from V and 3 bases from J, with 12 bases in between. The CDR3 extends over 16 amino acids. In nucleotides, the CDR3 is TGTGCCAGTAGTATAGAACCGAGACACCTCTACAATGAGCAGTTCTTC. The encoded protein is CASSIEPRHLYNEQFF.

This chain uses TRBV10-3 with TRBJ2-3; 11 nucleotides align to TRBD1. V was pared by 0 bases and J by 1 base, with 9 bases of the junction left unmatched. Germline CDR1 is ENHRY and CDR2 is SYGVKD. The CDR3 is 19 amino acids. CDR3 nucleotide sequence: TGTGCCATCAGTGAGTCTTCCTGGCCGGGACAGGGGGGCACAGATACGCAGTATTTT. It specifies CAISESSWPGQGGTDTQYF.

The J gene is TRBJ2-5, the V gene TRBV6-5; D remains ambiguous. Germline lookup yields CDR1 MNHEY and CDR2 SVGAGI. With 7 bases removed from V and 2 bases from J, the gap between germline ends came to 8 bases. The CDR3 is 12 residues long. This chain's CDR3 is CASNSGQETQYF. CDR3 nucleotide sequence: TGTGCCAGCAATTCGGGTCAAGAGACCCAGTACTTC.

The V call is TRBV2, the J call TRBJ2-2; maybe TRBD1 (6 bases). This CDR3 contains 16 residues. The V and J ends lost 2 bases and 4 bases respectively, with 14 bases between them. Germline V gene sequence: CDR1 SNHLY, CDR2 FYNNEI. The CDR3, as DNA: TGTGCCAGCAGTGAATGGGAACAGGGCACCACCGGGGAGCTGTTTTTT. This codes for CASSEWEQGTTGELFF.

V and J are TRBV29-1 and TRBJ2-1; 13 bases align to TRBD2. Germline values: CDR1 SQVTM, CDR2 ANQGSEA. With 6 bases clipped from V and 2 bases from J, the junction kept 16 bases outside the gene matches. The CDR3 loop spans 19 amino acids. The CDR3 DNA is TGCAGCGTCCCCGTTCCGGGACTAGCGGGACAGTCAACCTACAATGAGCAGTTCTTC. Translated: CSVPVPGLAGQSTYNEQFF.

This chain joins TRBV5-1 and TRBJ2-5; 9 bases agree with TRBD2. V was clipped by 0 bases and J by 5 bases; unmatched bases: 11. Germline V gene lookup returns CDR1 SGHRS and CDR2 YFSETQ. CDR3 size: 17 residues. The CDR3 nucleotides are TGCGCCAGCAGCTTGGTGGGGCGCGGGAGGGCCTCGGAGACCCAGTACTTC. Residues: CASSLVGRGRASETQYF. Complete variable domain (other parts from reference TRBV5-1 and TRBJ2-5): KAGVTQTPRYLIKTRGQQVTLSCSPISGHRSVSWYQQTPGQGLQFLFEYFSETQRNKGNFPGRFSGRQFSNSRSEMNVSTLELGDSALYLCASSLVGRGRASETQYFGPGTRLLVL.

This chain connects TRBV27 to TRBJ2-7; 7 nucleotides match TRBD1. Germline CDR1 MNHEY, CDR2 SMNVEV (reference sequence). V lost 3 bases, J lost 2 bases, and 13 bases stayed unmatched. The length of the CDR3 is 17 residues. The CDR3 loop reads CASSFKGTEFSPYEQYF. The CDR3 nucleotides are TGTGCCAGCAGTTTTAAAGGGACAGAGTTTTCCCCCTACGAGCAGTACTTC.

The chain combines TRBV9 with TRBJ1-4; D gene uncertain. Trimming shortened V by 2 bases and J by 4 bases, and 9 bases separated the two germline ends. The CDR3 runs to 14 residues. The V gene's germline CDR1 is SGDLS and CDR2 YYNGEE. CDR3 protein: CASSVGGNNEKLFF. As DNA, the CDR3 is TGTGCCAGCAGCGTGGGAGGGAATAATGAAAAACTGTTTTTT.

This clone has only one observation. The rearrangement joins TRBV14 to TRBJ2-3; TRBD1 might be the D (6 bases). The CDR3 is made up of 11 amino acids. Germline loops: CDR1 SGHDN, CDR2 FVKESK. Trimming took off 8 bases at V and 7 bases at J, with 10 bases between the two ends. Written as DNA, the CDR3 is TGTGCCAGCGGACAGATGAATACGCAGTATTTT. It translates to CASGQMNTQYF.

CDR3 coding DNA: TGCGCCAGCAGCCAAGCGGCAGGTAATCAGCCCCAGCATTTT. Translating gives CASSQAAGNQPQHF. This chain joins TRBV4-3 and TRBJ1-5; D unresolved. V lost 1 base and J 4 bases, leaving 8 bases between the germline ends. This CDR3 region has 14 residues. Germline V CDR1 and CDR2: LGHNA, YSLEER.